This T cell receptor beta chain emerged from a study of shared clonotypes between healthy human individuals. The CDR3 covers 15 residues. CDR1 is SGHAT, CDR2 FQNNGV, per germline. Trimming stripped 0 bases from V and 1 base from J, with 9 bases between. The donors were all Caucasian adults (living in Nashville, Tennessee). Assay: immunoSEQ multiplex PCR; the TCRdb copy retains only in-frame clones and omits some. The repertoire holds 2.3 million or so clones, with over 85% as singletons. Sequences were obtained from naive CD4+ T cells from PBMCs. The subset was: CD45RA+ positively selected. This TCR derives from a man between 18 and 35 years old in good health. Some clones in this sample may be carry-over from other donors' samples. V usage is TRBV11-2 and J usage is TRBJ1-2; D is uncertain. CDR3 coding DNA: TGTGCCAGCAGCTTAGAGCCGGGCCTTAACTATGGCTACACCTTC. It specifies CASSLEPGLNYGYTF.